This T cell receptor beta chain is drawn from a study of vaccination and CD4 T cells after COVID-19. The treatment was: approximately nine-day PBMC culture with coronavirus spike peptide pools or control peptides (ViraFEST assay). The germline V and J ends were trimmed by 5 bases and 1 base, with 11 bases remaining between them. The CDR3 consists of 14 residues. CDR1 and CDR2 (germline): SGHVS, FQNEAQ. Worth noting for this clonotype: Its specificity is not known.

Oncomine TCR Beta short-read sequencing was applied to DNA from cultured CD4+ T cells. TCRdb used MiXCR to reprocess the PCR reads, holding one entry per CDR3 protein. The table has 13,000 or so distinct CDR3 sequences, approximately 54% seen once. This sequence originates from a human donor with COVID-19. This chain connects TRBV7-8 to TRBJ1-2; perhaps TRBD1 as D (5 bases). This material consisted of cultured CD4+ T cells from blood, taken after SARS-CoV-2 vaccination. CDR3 amino acids: CASSASGGNYGYTF. CDR3 nucleotide sequence: TGTGCCAGCAGCGCCTCTGGGGGTAACTATGGCTACACCTTC.